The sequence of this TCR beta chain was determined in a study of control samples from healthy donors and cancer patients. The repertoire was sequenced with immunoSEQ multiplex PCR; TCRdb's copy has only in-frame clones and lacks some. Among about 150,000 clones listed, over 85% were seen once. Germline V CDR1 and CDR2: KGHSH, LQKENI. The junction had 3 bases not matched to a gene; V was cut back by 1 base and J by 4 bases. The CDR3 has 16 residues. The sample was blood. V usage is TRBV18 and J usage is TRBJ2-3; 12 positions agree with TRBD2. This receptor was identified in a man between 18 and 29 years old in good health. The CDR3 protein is CASSPLTSGGPDTQYF. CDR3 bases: TGTGCCAGCTCACCACTGACTAGCGGGGGTCCAGATACGCAGTATTTT.